Listed below are T cell receptor beta chains from one sample, sequenced in a study of beta chain features in type 1 diabetes. Generated by immunoSEQ multiplex PCR, the TCRdb table keeps only in-frame clones and is missing some. The sample consists of around 600,000 clones, roughly 12% of them appearing once. Specimen: naive CD4+ T cells from blood. Every receptor here comes from a young man with type 1 diabetes. Each CDR3 is given with its conserved first and last residue. A D gene is named only where the DNA matches it firmly. The size entry is marked missing in some rows and otherwise reads once, few, many or a size class.

>few|TRBV11-3|NA|TRBJ2-1|15
CASSLVQSSYNEQFF
TGTGCCAGCAGCTTAGTTCAGAGCTCCTACAATGAGCAGTTCTTC
>NA|TRBV2|NA|TRBJ1-3|13
CASSPDRGNTIYF
TGTGCCAGCAGCCCGGACAGAGGAAACACCATATATTTT
>NA|TRBV28|NA|TRBJ2-5|13
CASLSGAAGPQYF
TGTGCCAGCCTATCGGGGGCAGCGGGGCCCCAGTACTTC
>few|TRBV27|NA|TRBJ2-5|13
CASSLNREETQYF
TGTGCCAGCAGTTTGAACAGGGAGGAGACCCAGTACTTC
>few|TRBV7-8|NA|TRBJ1-2|13
CASSLRTDYGYTF
TGTGCCAGCAGTTTAAGGACAGATTATGGCTACACCTTC
>few|TRBV18|NA|TRBJ1-5|14
CASSPGQGYQPQHF
TGTGCCAGCTCACCAGGGCAGGGATACCAGCCCCAGCATTTT
>NA|TRBV7-2|TRBD2|TRBJ2-1|15
CASSRLAGPRNEQFF
TGTGCCAGCAGCCGACTAGCGGGGCCTCGCAATGAGCAGTTCTTC
>few|TRBV18|TRBD2|TRBJ2-2|15
CASQMDPGGTGELFF
TGTGCCAGCCAAATGGATCCGGGAGGCACCGGGGAGCTGTTTTTT
>few|TRBV7-9|NA|TRBJ2-1|13
CASSRDTHNEQFF
TGTGCCAGCAGCCGGGACACCCACAATGAGCAGTTCTTC
>few|TRBV9|NA|TRBJ2-1|15
CASSVALGHSSEQFF
TGTGCCAGCAGCGTTGCGCTTGGGCACAGCAGCGAGCAGTTCTTC
>few|TRBV6-5|NA|TRBJ2-7|11
CASMSAKEQYF
TGTGCCAGCATGTCGGCCAAGGAGCAGTACTTC
>NA|TRBV7-2|NA|TRBJ2-3|15
CASSPLGPGTDTQYF
TGTGCCAGCAGCCCATTGGGCCCTGGCACAGATACGCAGTATTTT
>NA|TRBV28|TRBD1|TRBJ2-3|16
CASSSDGTGVTDTQYF
TGTGCCAGCAGTTCGGACGGGACAGGGGTCACAGATACGCAGTATTTT
>few|TRBV7-9|NA|TRBJ2-5|13
CASSEPGQETQYF
TGTGCCAGCAGCGAGCCCGGACAAGAGACCCAGTACTTC
>NA|TRBV7-2|TRBD1|TRBJ2-7|15
CASSSGTGGSREQYF
TGTGCCAGCAGCTCGGGGACAGGTGGGTCTCGCGAGCAGTACTTC
>few|TRBV5-4|TRBD2|TRBJ2-5|11
CASSLGLATYF
TGTGCCAGCAGCTTGGGACTAGCGACTTACTTC
>few|TRBV30|TRBD2|TRBJ2-3|14
CAWCSGGGTDTQYF
TGTGCCTGGTGTAGCGGGGGGGGCACAGATACGCAGTATTTT
>NA|TRBV10-3|NA|TRBJ1-4|14
CAISNLERGEKLFF
TGTGCCATCAGCAACCTCGAGCGGGGTGAAAAACTGTTTTTT
>NA|TRBV18|TRBD1|TRBJ2-1|16
CASSPTGQGSYNEQFF
TGTGCCAGCTCACCAACGGGACAGGGATCCTACAATGAGCAGTTCTTC
>NA|TRBV7-7|TRBD2|TRBJ2-5|16
CASSLNLAGTGETQYF
TGTGCCAGCAGCTTAAACCTAGCGGGGACGGGGGAGACCCAGTACTTC
>NA|TRBV29-1|NA|TRBJ2-7|13
CSVAGGTYYEQYF
TGCAGCGTCGCCGGGGGCACCTACTACGAGCAGTACTTC
>few|TRBV11-2|NA|TRBJ2-2|13
CASSPGITGELFF
TGTGCCAGCAGCCCGGGTATCACCGGGGAGCTGTTTTTT
>few|TRBV5-8|TRBD1|TRBJ2-1|13
CASSWDRQNEQFF
TGTGCCAGCAGCTGGGACAGACAGAATGAGCAGTTCTTC
>NA|TRBV30|NA|TRBJ1-6|14
CARAQGNYNSPLHF
TGTGCCAGGGCTCAGGGGAACTATAATTCACCCCTCCACTTT
>few|TRBV5-1|NA|TRBJ2-3|15
CASSHRGLVTDTQYF
TGCGCCAGCAGCCACCGAGGTCTTGTAACAGATACGCAGTATTTT
>NA|TRBV7-6|NA|TRBJ2-7|13
CASSLGTNYEQYF
TGTGCCAGCAGCCTAGGGACAAACTACGAGCAGTACTTC
>NA|TRBV25-1|NA|TRBJ2-1|15
CASSESGRGSDEQFF
TGTGCCAGCAGTGAATCGGGGCGGGGTAGTGATGAGCAGTTCTTC
>NA|TRBV9|NA|TRBJ2-7|16
CASSADDRAPSYEQYF
TGTGCCAGCAGCGCCGACGACCGCGCACCATCCTACGAGCAGTACTTC
>few|TRBV9|NA|TRBJ2-5|12
CASAGAQETQYF
TGTGCCAGTGCGGGGGCCCAAGAGACCCAGTACTTC
>NA|TRBV7-3|TRBD1|TRBJ1-1|15
CASSSQQGAGTEAFF
TGTGCCAGCAGCTCACAACAGGGGGCAGGCACTGAAGCTTTCTTT
>few|TRBV10-3|NA|TRBJ1-5|16
CAISEWTPGNNQPQHF
TGTGCCATCAGTGAGTGGACCCCAGGGAACAATCAGCCCCAGCATTTT
>few|TRBV7-2|TRBD1|TRBJ2-5|14
CASTTGQGSGTQYF
TGTGCCAGCACCACTGGACAGGGGTCGGGGACCCAGTACTTC
>NA|TRBV4-3|NA|TRBJ1-4|15
CASSQDRAFGEKLFF
TGCGCCAGCAGCCAAGACCGGGCCTTTGGGGAAAAACTGTTTTTT